This TCR beta chain was sequenced for a study of T-cell reconstitution after alpha-beta-depleted transplantation in children. This clonotype was counted at least ten times. Antigen: not known. Study observations and caveats: TCRbeta diversity was high at day 60 in some patients (a result of surviving recipient T cells and thymic progenitors). After one year, T-cell counts and TCRbeta diversity mostly came from new T cells. Two months or so post-transplant, alpha-beta T cells reportedly derived from several hundred expanded graft clones.

Unique molecular identifiers were incorporated when the TCRbeta library was constructed. TCRdb processed the PCR reads anew with MiXCR; each CDR3 protein has one entry. Among roughly 300,000 distinct CDR3 sequences listed, more than 9% were seen once. The source material was peripheral blood, sampled 180 days after TCRalphabeta/CD19-depleted stem cell transplant. The sequence came from a male patient between 2 and 10 years old who had a stem cell transplant for chronic granulomatous disease, so the T cells may come from the graft donor.

The CDR3 nucleotides are TGCAGCGTTGAAGTTCCCGGGATCCCCTGGAACATTCAGTACTTC. Translated, it gives CSVEVPGIPWNIQYF. The gene calls are TRBV29-1 and TRBJ2-4; a weak D match, TRBD2 (5 bases). The V gene's germline CDR1 is SQVTM and CDR2 ANQGSEA. This CDR3 is built from 15 residues. V dropped 1 base and J dropped 7 bases, with 17 bases sitting between them.